This T cell receptor beta chain was sequenced in a study of CD8+CD57+ T cells in acquired aplastic anemia. The template used for profiling TCR beta VDJ and CDR3 was genomic DNA. MiXCR was run by TCRdb on the reads, yielding one entry per CDR3 protein. This sample has about 160,000 distinct CDR3 sequences, with around 45% found just once. This clonotype was counted many times. The clonotype comes from a human donor in good health. The material sequenced was sorted CD4+, CD8+, or CD8+CD57+ T cells (not recorded which) from PBMCs.

The CDR3 sequence is CASSLDASGHTGELFF. The CDR3, as DNA: TGTGCCAGCAGCTTAGACGCTAGCGGCCACACCGGGGAGCTGTTTTTT. The chain couples TRBV7-3 to TRBJ2-2, with TRBD2 matching 7 bases. Trimming cost V 2 bases and J 3 bases; bases outside gene matches: 6. The CDR3 length is 16 residues. Germline assignment: CDR1 SGHTA and CDR2 FQGTGA. The entire variable domain, with the rest obtained from reference TRBV7-3 and TRBJ2-2, is as follows: GAGVSQTPSNKVTEKGKYVELRCDPISGHTALYWYRQSLGQGPEFLIYFQGTGAADDSGLPNDRFFAVRPEGSVSTLKIQRTERGDSAVYLCASSLDASGHTGELFFGEGSRLTVL.